The next 10 T cell receptor beta chains were all read from a single sample in a study of shared clonotypes between healthy human individuals. Sequencing used immunoSEQ multiplex PCR; TCRdb keeps in-frame clones, though not all of them. Of about 2 million clones listed, 85% to 95% are singletons. Cells designated naive CD8 were CD45RO-negative and were positively selected for CCR7, with terminally differentiated effector memory CD45RA+ cells excluded. Input material: naive CD8+ T cells sorted from blood. All receptors derive from a man younger than 30 in good health.

This clone was recorded once. This chain connects TRBV4-2 to TRBJ2-1; 9 bases agree with TRBD2. The germline CDR1 and CDR2 sequences are LGHNA and YNFKEQ. The CDR3 is 16 residues long. The ends lost 4 bases at V and 4 bases at J; junction bases unmatched: 8. As DNA, the CDR3 is TGTGCCAGCAGCCCAATAGCGGGGGAGCCTTACAATGAGCAGTTCTTC. Translated: CASSPIAGEPYNEQFF.

The J gene is TRBJ2-1, the V gene TRBV27, with D perhaps matching TRBD1 (6 bases). CDR1 and CDR2 (germline): MNHEY, SMNVEV (reference sequence). The CDR3 sequence is 16 residues long. V lost 0 bases to trimming and J lost 3 bases, with 12 bases between them. The chain's CDR3 is CASSLSWGHFYNEQFF. The CDR3 DNA reads as TGTGCCAGCAGTTTATCGTGGGGACATTTCTACAATGAGCAGTTCTTC.

Concerning this clone itself: The same CDR3 arises from other DNA sequences in this sample as well. The J gene is TRBJ1-5, the V gene TRBV27, with D uncertain. Trimming left V 3 bases short and J 1 base short, with 7 bases between. The germline CDR1 and CDR2 sequences are MNHEY and SMNVEV (reference sequence). The CDR3 has 14 residues. The CDR3, as DNA: TGTGCCAGCAGTTTCCTGGGGAGCAATCAGCCCCAGCATTTT. Amino acids: CASSFLGSNQPQHF.

This chain uses TRBV7-2 with TRBJ2-2; D unresolved. Per the germline V gene, CDR1 is SGHTA and CDR2 is FQGNSA. CDR3 length: 13 residues. The germline V and J ends were trimmed by 2 bases and 6 bases, with 7 bases remaining between them. CDR3 sequence: CASSLNVPGELFF. The DNA of the CDR3 is TGTGCCAGCAGCTTAAACGTGCCCGGGGAGCTGTTTTTT.

The V gene is TRBV30, the J gene TRBJ1-1; D call uncertain. V was trimmed by 5 bases and J by 0 bases, leaving 7 bases between them. Germline lookup yields CDR1 GTSNPN and CDR2 SVGIG (reference sequence). This CDR3 region has 12 residues. This CDR3 is CAWVGVNTEAFF. CDR3 DNA sequence: TGTGCCTGGGTTGGGGTGAACACTGAAGCTTTCTTT.

The chain links TRBV7-9 to TRBJ2-2, with 8 bases matching TRBD1. With 4 bases clipped from V and 1 base from J, the junction kept 5 bases outside the gene matches. The germline V gene encodes CDR1 SEHNR and CDR2 FQNEAQ (reference sequence). CDR3 size: 16 residues. CDR3: CASSSQGARNTGELFF. The CDR3 DNA follows: TGTGCCAGCAGCTCCCAGGGGGCCAGGAACACCGGGGAGCTGTTTTTT.

The chain carries TRBV7-6 and TRBJ2-3, with 11 bases fitting TRBD2. CDR1 and CDR2 from the germline V gene are SGHVS and FNYEAQ. V trimming: 5 bases; J trimming: 2 bases; junction bases outside the gene matches: 9. The CDR3 runs to 17 residues. The CDR3 region is CASSLTPTSGITDTQYF. CDR3 in DNA: TGTGCCAGCAGCCTGACCCCGACTAGCGGGATCACAGATACGCAGTATTTT.

The V and J genes are TRBV10-1 and TRBJ2-1; possibly TRBD2 for D (6 bases). The germline V gene has CDR1 WNHNN and CDR2 SYGVQD (reference sequence). V lost 3 bases and J 5 bases, leaving 8 bases between the germline ends. The CDR3 totals 13 residues. CDR3 coding DNA: TGCGCCAGCAGTGACGGCGGGAACAATGAGCAGTTCTTC. Protein sequence: CASSDGGNNEQFF.

In this sample, this clone turned up many times. The rearrangement uses TRBV28 and TRBJ2-1, with 9 nucleotides matching TRBD2. CDR3 length equals 17 residues. The V gene end was trimmed by 5 bases and the J gene end by 1 base; junction bases not matched to a gene: 9. Germline V gene data show CDR1 as MDHEN and CDR2 as SYDVKM. CDR3 DNA sequence: TGTGCCAGCAGTCAGTCTCTTAGCGGGGGTTCCTACAATGAGCAGTTCTTC. This translates into CASSQSLSGGSYNEQFF.

The chain recombines TRBV28 with TRBJ1-5, with D maybe TRBD1 (5 bases). The germline V gene encodes CDR1 MDHEN and CDR2 SYDVKM. The CDR3 runs 15 residues. V lost 8 bases and J lost 3, with 17 bases in between. The CDR3 here is CASGIRRATNQPQHF. For the CDR3, the DNA is TGTGCCAGCGGGATACGCAGGGCAACCAATCAGCCCCAGCATTTT.